The 2 T cell receptor beta chains listed next were all sequenced from one sample in a study of OX40 agonist ivuxolimab in advanced cancers. The data were produced by immunoSEQ multiplex PCR, yet TCRdb's version contains in-frame clones alone and is incomplete. The sample carries tens of thousands of clones, around four fifths recorded once. The material was CD4+ or CD8+ T cells sorted from blood, obtained in a trial of the OX40 agonist ivuxolimab. The origin of the receptors is an adult with an advanced solid tumor such as melanoma, head and neck, liver or kidney cancer.

The gene calls are TRBV27 and TRBJ2-5; perhaps TRBD2 as D (5 bases). The V end lost 4 bases, the J end lost 2 bases, and 17 bases lay between the germline ends. Germline V CDR1 and CDR2: MNHEY, SMNVEV (reference sequence). The CDR3 consists of 16 residues. CDR3: CASSSRLREPQETQYF. The CDR3 coding sequence is TGTGCCAGCAGTTCGCGCCTCCGGGAACCACAAGAGACCCAGTACTTC.

The table lists this clone with a few counts. This chain links TRBV19 with TRBJ2-7, with D perhaps being TRBD1 or TRBD2 (5 bases each). V was cut by 4 bases and J by 4 bases, with 11 bases left in between. The CDR3 has 13 amino acids. The germline V gene has CDR1 LNHDA and CDR2 SQIVND (reference sequence). CDR3 DNA: TGTGCCAGTAGTACCGGGACCCTGTACGAGCAGTACTTC. This sequence encodes CASSTGTLYEQYF.